The 11 T cell receptor beta chains below were found in one sample sequenced in a study of blood T cell repertoires in COVID-19. Some clones are missing from TCRdb's copy, which holds only in-frame ones; the method was immunoSEQ multiplex PCR. This repertoire shows some 460,000 clones, nearly 90% found once; its top ten account for under 2.5%. Sequencing was carried out using PBMCs or T cells enriched from blood (not recorded which). Receptors were obtained from a woman aged 18 to 35 with acute COVID-19.

The DNA for the CDR3 is TGTGCCACCAGCAGTGGCAGGGGTGCGCGTGGCTACACCTTC. This encodes CATSSGRGARGYTF. J is TRBJ1-2 and V is TRBV15, with a tentative D call TRBD1 (6 bases). Germline values: CDR1 LNHNV, CDR2 YYDKDF (reference sequence). This CDR3 contains 14 residues. Trimming stripped 3 bases from V and 7 bases from J, with 15 bases between.

The V call is TRBV24-1, the J call TRBJ2-5; the match to TRBD1 covers 12 bases. Germline V gene data show CDR1 as KGHDR and CDR2 as SFDVKD. The J segment lost 5 bases and the V segment lost 4 bases, leaving 7 bases of the junction unmatched. This CDR3 spans 16 amino acids. The CDR3 coding sequence is TGTGCCACCAGTGACACCGGGACAGGGGGCGCGGAGACCCAGTACTTC. It translates to CATSDTGTGGAETQYF.

The chain combines TRBV5-1 with TRBJ1-3, with a possible D match to TRBD1 (5 bases). The CDR3 sequence is 14 residues long. In germline, CDR1 is SGHRS, CDR2 YFSETQ. V lost 5 bases to trimming and J lost 4 bases, with 13 bases between them. The CDR3 bases are TGCGCCAGCAGTCCTGACAGCACGGGAAACACCATATATTTT. Its protein product is CASSPDSTGNTIYF.

This chain joins TRBV10-1 and TRBJ1-2, with D hard to call. This CDR3 spans 13 amino acids. V shed 3 bases and J shed 2 bases, with 7 bases lying between them. The germline gives CDR1 WNHNN, CDR2 SYGVQD (reference sequence). CDR3 amino acids: CASSEGRNYGYTF. As DNA, the CDR3 is TGCGCCAGCAGTGAAGGGAGAAACTATGGCTACACCTTC.

This chain joins TRBV3-1 (or the pseudogene TRBV3-2) and TRBJ1-5, with a tentative D call TRBD1 (6 bases). V was pared by 4 bases and J by 1 base, with 17 bases between. The CDR3 is 17 residues long. The germline V gene encodes CDR1 LGHDT and CDR2 YNNKEL (reference sequence). CDR3 in amino acids: CASSPNRDTLSNQPQHF. CDR3 DNA: TGTGCCAGCAGCCCAAATCGGGACACCCTGAGCAATCAGCCCCAGCATTTT.

The V call is TRBV18, the J call TRBJ1-1, with D possibly TRBD1 on 5 matching bases. The length of the CDR3 is 14 residues. V dropped 3 bases and J dropped 3 bases, with 11 bases sitting between them. Germline V lookup: CDR1 KGHSH, CDR2 LQKENI. The chain's CDR3 is CASSPMGGDTEAFF. DNA for the CDR3: TGTGCCAGCTCACCTATGGGGGGGGACACTGAAGCTTTCTTT.

The V call is TRBV28, the J call TRBJ2-7; 13 bases are a match to TRBD2. This CDR3 is 15 amino acids long. V gave up 5 bases and J gave up 5 bases; unmatched junction bases: 6. CDR1 and CDR2 from the germline V gene are MDHEN and SYDVKM. The CDR3 loop is CASSSPGLAGNEQYF. DNA for the CDR3: TGTGCCAGCAGTAGTCCGGGACTAGCGGGAAACGAGCAGTACTTC.

The chain links TRBV7-8 to TRBJ1-1; D remains ambiguous. The CDR3 covers 13 residues. Trimming left V 9 bases short and J 1 base short, with 12 bases between. The germline V gene has CDR1 SGHVS and CDR2 FQNEAQ. For the CDR3, the DNA is TGTGCCAGTCGGTTAGATACGAACACTGAAGCTTTCTTT. Translated, it gives CASRLDTNTEAFF. The full variable domain, in which reference TRBV7-8 and TRBJ1-1 provide the parts outside the CDR3, is GAGVSQSPRYKVAKRGQDVALRCDPISGHVSLFWYQQALGQGPEFLTYFQNEAQLDKSGLPSDRFFAERPEGSVSTLKIQRTQQEDSAVYLCASRLDTNTEAFFGQGTRLTVV.

This clone appeared a single time. This chain connects TRBV5-1 to TRBJ1-6, with D unclear. The CDR3 runs to 15 residues. Trimming removed 0 bases at V and 9 bases at J, with 13 bases between. Germline-derived CDR1 and CDR2 are SGHRS and YFSETQ. DNA of the CDR3: TGCGCCAGCAGCTTGGGCCATCAACTCGCTTCACCCCTCCACTTT. Translated, it gives CASSLGHQLASPLHF.

This rearrangement joins TRBV7-2 to TRBJ2-3, with a possible D match to TRBD1 (6 bases). Between the trimmed V and J ends, which lost 4 bases and 3 bases, there was a span of 14 bases. Germline V CDR1 and CDR2: SGHTA, FQGNSA. CDR3 size: 15 residues. The CDR3 loop is CASSSSGTRTDTQYF. CDR3 nucleotides: TGTGCCAGCAGCTCTTCCGGGACAAGGACAGATACGCAGTATTTT.

This chain connects TRBV3-1 (or the pseudogene TRBV3-2) to TRBJ2-7; a weak D match, TRBD1 (6 bases). V lost 4 bases and J lost 6, with 10 bases in between. CDR3 length: 12 residues. Germline lookup yields CDR1 LGHDT and CDR2 YNNKEL (reference sequence). CDR3 residues: CASSPRGLEQYF. As DNA, the CDR3 is TGTGCCAGCAGCCCCAGGGGCCTCGAGCAGTACTTC.